Below are 20 T cell receptor beta chains sequenced from a single sample in a study of molecular identifiers for immune sequencing clone quantification. TCRdb recomputed calls from the PCR reads with MiXCR, one row per CDR3 protein. This table holds 40,000 to 50,000 distinct CDR3 sequences, roughly 19% found once. The source material was naive CD8+ T cells from blood, with Jurkat cell RNA spiked in. Sample subset: FACS-sorted CD8+CD4-CCR7+CD45RA+ naive T cells. These TCRs come from a human donor in good health. Some libraries in this study had Jurkat cell RNA spiked in.

The V gene is TRBV21-1, the J gene TRBJ1-5. TRBV21-1 is described as a pseudogene. This CDR3 is built from 10 residues. The CDR3 is CASRGAAQHF. The CDR3 DNA is TGTGCCAGCAGGGGTGCGGCCCAGCATTTT.

This clonotype was picked up many times. This chain uses TRBV6-5 with TRBJ2-5; no definite D call. CDR1 MNHEY and CDR2 SVGAGI come from the germline V gene. Between the trimmed V and J ends, which lost 6 bases and 0 bases, there was a span of 14 bases. This CDR3 spans 15 amino acids. The CDR3: CASRRDFINQETQYF. The CDR3 coding sequence is TGTGCCAGCAGACGAGACTTCATCAACCAAGAGACCCAGTACTTC.

At least ten counts were recorded for this clonotype. The V gene is TRBV30, the J gene TRBJ2-5; D call uncertain. Looked up from germline, CDR1 is GTSNPN and CDR2 is SVGIG (reference sequence). This CDR3 is 12 amino acids long. V was clipped by 4 bases and J by 9 bases, with 15 bases between them. The CDR3 protein is CAWNPGTTAQYF. CDR3 bases: TGTGCCTGGAATCCAGGTACAACGGCCCAGTACTTC.

As regards this clonotype: One junction end does not reproduce the germline sequence, and a read error may be involved. The rearrangement links TRBV4-1 to TRBJ2-3; D not resolved. CDR3 length: 13 residues. Germline-derived CDR1 and CDR2 are MGHRA and YSYEKL. Here the CDR3 reads CACSQFRTDTQYF. CDR3 nucleotide sequence: TGCGCCTGCAGCCAATTCCGGACCGATACGCAGTATTTT.

As regards this clonotype: A clone one base away is much larger, so this may be a read error. This sequence joins TRBV29-1 and TRBJ2-7; tentatively, D is TRBD2 (5 bases). The germline gives CDR1 SQVTM, CDR2 ANQGSEA. The CDR3 length is 12 residues. This CDR3 reads CSVEGADYERYF. For the CDR3, the DNA is TGCAGCGTTGAAGGAGCAGACTACGAGCGGTACTTC.

In the case of this clonotype: A read error may explain this, as a much larger clone is one base away. The chain links TRBV19 to TRBJ1-5; a weak D match, TRBD1 (6 bases). Germline V gene sequence: CDR1 LNHDA, CDR2 SQIVND (reference sequence). The CDR3 loop spans 15 amino acids. V gave up 9 bases and J gave up 6 bases, with 21 bases separating them. The CDR3 here is CASHWGARGSQPQHF. The CDR3 bases are TGTGCCAGCCATTGGGGGGCAAGGGGCTCTCAGCCCCAGCATTTT. The full variable domain, completed using reference TRBV19 and TRBJ1-5, is DGGITQSPKYLFRKEGQNVTLSCEQNLNHDAMYWYRQDPGQGLRLIYYSQIVNDFQKGDIAEGYSVSREKKESFPLTVTSAQKNPTAFYLCASHWGARGSQPQHFGDGTRLSIL.

The sample holds many counts of this clonotype. The chain recombines TRBV28 with TRBJ1-2; D is uncertain. The CDR3 is made up of 13 amino acids. V was cut by 3 bases and J by 8 bases, with 13 bases left in between. Germline assignment: CDR1 MDHEN and CDR2 SYDVKM. CDR3 protein: CASSLHPQDGYTF. The CDR3 DNA follows: TGTGCCAGCAGTTTGCACCCCCAGGACGGCTACACCTTC.

About this clonotype: No conserved phenylalanine or tryptophan is present at the end of the CDR3, so a read error is the likely explanation. V usage is TRBV29-1 and J usage is TRBJ2-7; D might be TRBD2 (5 bases). This CDR3 comprises 15 residues. The germline gives CDR1 SQVTM, CDR2 ANQGSEA. CDR3 DNA: TGCAGCGTCGAAGATCGGGAAGGGCTAGGGTACGAGCAGTACCTC. Translation gives CSVEDREGLGYEQYL.

The table lists this clonotype with many counts. This sequence joins TRBV4-1 and TRBJ2-7; perhaps TRBD2 as D (5 bases). The CDR3 runs 14 residues. Between the trimmed V and J ends, which lost 2 bases and 3 bases, there was a span of 11 bases. Germline lookup yields CDR1 MGHRA and CDR2 YSYEKL. Written as DNA, the CDR3 is TGCGCCAGCAGCCAAACGGAGAGCGGCTACGAGCAGTACTTC. It specifies CASSQTESGYEQYF.

In its sample, this clonotype was seen many times. The J gene is TRBJ2-7, the V gene TRBV20-1; 14 nucleotides match TRBD2. V lost 5 bases to trimming and J lost 6 bases; unmatched junction nucleotides: 9. Per germline, CDR1 DFQATT and CDR2 SNEGSKA (reference sequence). This CDR3 contains 15 residues. The CDR3 sequence: CSALSWTSGRFEQYF. For the CDR3, the DNA is TGCAGTGCTCTAAGCTGGACTAGCGGGAGGTTCGAGCAGTACTTC.

This clonotype was found many times. The chain is built from TRBV19 and TRBJ2-7; D not resolved. The CDR3 extends over 12 amino acids. V was shortened by 5 bases and J by 5 bases, with 10 bases between the two germline ends. The V gene's germline CDR1 is LNHDA and CDR2 SQIVND (reference sequence). This CDR3 reads CASSSRPHEQYF. CDR3 bases: TGTGCCAGTAGTTCTAGGCCCCACGAGCAGTACTTC.

The J gene is TRBJ1-6, the V gene TRBV27, with unresolved D. V was trimmed by 10 bases and J by 10 bases, leaving 14 bases between them. This CDR3 comprises 12 residues. CDR1 and CDR2 from the germline V gene are MNHEY and SMNVEV (reference sequence). The CDR3 loop is CATKKIHSPLHF. The CDR3, as DNA: TGTGCCACCAAAAAAATCCACTCACCCCTCCACTTT.

This clonotype was detected many times. The genes are TRBV28 and TRBJ2-3; TRBD2 agrees at 9 bases. The CDR3 is 15 amino acids. Per germline, CDR1 MDHEN and CDR2 SYDVKM. Germline trimming cut 5 bases from V and 6 bases from J; bases unmatched to any gene: 9. This CDR3 is CASSPLAGDLDTQYF. CDR3 nucleotides: TGTGCCAGCAGTCCACTAGCGGGCGATCTGGATACGCAGTATTTT.

This clonotype was seen repeatedly, ten times or more. The chain links TRBV6-2 or TRBV6-3 to TRBJ1-2; weak D call: TRBD1 (5 bases). The CDR3 is 12 amino acids. In germline, CDR1 is MNHEY, CDR2 SVGEGT. V lost 5 bases to trimming and J lost 8 bases, with 12 bases between them. CDR3 coding DNA: TGTGCCAGCAGTAGGGGTCCGAGAGGCTACACCTTC. It specifies CASSRGPRGYTF.

This clonotype was observed many times. V and J are TRBV4-3 and TRBJ2-7; maybe TRBD2 (6 bases). The length of the CDR3 is 16 residues. V was shortened by 0 bases and J by 2 bases, with 14 bases between the two germline ends. Per germline, CDR1 LGHNA and CDR2 YSLEER. The CDR3 reads CASSQDSGTSTYEQYF. For the CDR3, the DNA is TGCGCCAGCAGCCAAGATTCGGGGACTTCCACCTACGAGCAGTACTTC.

This clonotype was counted at least ten times. The rearrangement joins TRBV20-1 to TRBJ2-1, with 7 bases lining up with TRBD2. This CDR3 is 17 amino acids long. V was clipped by 0 bases and J by 1 base; unmatched bases: 9. Germline V CDR1 and CDR2: DFQATT, SNEGSKA (reference sequence). This chain's CDR3 is CSARDELAAWSYNEQFF. The CDR3, as DNA: TGCAGTGCTAGAGATGAGCTAGCGGCCTGGTCCTACAATGAGCAGTTCTTC.

V is TRBV29-1 and J is TRBJ2-1, with D unresolved. Germline values: CDR1 SQVTM, CDR2 ANQGSEA. The CDR3 sequence is 11 residues long. The V gene lost 4 bases and the J gene lost 8 bases, with 9 bases spanning the gap. This chain's CDR3 is CSVGASHEQFF. The CDR3, as DNA: TGCAGCGTTGGGGCCTCCCATGAGCAGTTCTTC.

This clonotype was seen many times. This chain links TRBV27 with TRBJ1-2; 7 bases match TRBD1. Per germline, CDR1 MNHEY and CDR2 SMNVEV (reference sequence). Germline trimming cut 6 bases from V and 4 bases from J; bases unmatched to any gene: 5. This CDR3 is built from 13 residues. CDR3 bases: TGTGCCAGCAGGGAAGGACAGGCCTATGGCTACACCTTC. Protein sequence: CASREGQAYGYTF.

This clonotype was detected ten times or more. V and J are TRBV27 and TRBJ1-4; D gene uncertain. The V gene's germline CDR1 is MNHEY and CDR2 SMNVEV (reference sequence). Trimming took 6 bases from V and 4 from J, leaving 6 bases between them. This CDR3 is built from 12 residues. In DNA form, the CDR3 reads TGTGCCAGCAGCGGGATTAATGAAAAACTGTTTTTT. It codes for CASSGINEKLFF. Full variable domain (remainder filled in from reference TRBV27 and TRBJ1-4): EAQVTQNPRYLITVTGKKLTVTCSQNMNHEYMSWYRQDPGLGLRQIYYSMNVEVTDKGDVPEGYKVSRKEKRNFPLILESPSPNQTSLYFCASSGINEKLFFGSGTQLSVL.

This clonotype was picked up many times. This chain uses TRBV12-3 or TRBV12-4 with TRBJ1-4; 7 bases are a match to TRBD1. V was pared by 6 bases and J by 10 bases, with 5 bases of the junction left unmatched. This CDR3 spans 12 amino acids. This CDR3 is CASSSDRAKLFF. The CDR3, as DNA: TGTGCCAGCAGCTCCGACAGGGCAAAACTGTTTTTT.